The 3 T cell receptor beta chains below all came from one sample that was sequenced in a study of OX40 agonist ivuxolimab in advanced cancers. TCRdb's table, derived via immunoSEQ multiplex PCR, lists solely in-frame clones and lacks some. The data show about 70,000 clones, 86% seen once. Sequences were derived from CD4+ or CD8+ T cells sorted from blood, sampled in a trial of the OX40 agonist ivuxolimab. Receptors originate from an adult with an advanced solid tumor such as melanoma, head and neck, liver or kidney cancer.

The genes are TRBV4-2 and TRBJ1-2, with D unresolved. Trimming left V 0 bases short and J 8 bases short, with 7 bases between. The CDR3 sequence is 12 residues long. Per germline, CDR1 LGHNA and CDR2 YNFKEQ. CDR3 DNA: TGTGCCAGCAGCCAAGAAACAGCCGGCTACACCTTC. It codes for CASSQETAGYTF.

This clone was found a few times. The chain links TRBV5-4 to TRBJ2-3, with 12 bases aligning to TRBD2. Germline-derived CDR1 and CDR2 are SGHNT and YYREEE (reference sequence). This CDR3 region has 17 residues. The junction had 9 bases not matched to a gene; V was cut back by 4 bases and J by 3 bases. The CDR3 region has the DNA TGTGCCAGCAGCCCAGCTAGCGGGGGGGCCGGGACAGATACGCAGTATTTT. The encoded protein is CASSPASGGAGTDTQYF.

The chain is built from TRBV19 and TRBJ2-4; D ambiguous. V lost 7 bases to trimming and J lost 5 bases, with 12 bases between them. Germline lookup yields CDR1 LNHDA and CDR2 SQIVND (reference sequence). The CDR3 loop spans 13 amino acids. CDR3 DNA sequence: TGTGCCAGTATTCCCAGTGACCAAAACATTCAGTACTTC. It is translated as CASIPSDQNIQYF.